The entry below describes one TCR beta chain. Assay used: immunoSEQ multiplex PCR; TCRdb lists only in-frame clones, some missing. The sample consists of about 180,000 clones, about nine tenths of them appearing once. This entry comes from a study of T cell responses to AZD1222 COVID-19 vaccine. Study details: Investigators merged groups given second doses at roughly 4 or roughly 12 weeks.

Germline CDR1 reads KGHSH; CDR2 reads LQKENI. The CDR3 is 16 residues long. Trimming removed 0 bases at V and 0 bases at J, with 11 bases between. Material: peripheral blood, obtained on day 0 of AZD1222 vaccination. The V call is TRBV18, the J call TRBJ1-2; D is possibly TRBD1 (6 bases). The receptor was isolated from an adult in good health. CDR3 in amino acids: CASSPPGTNTNYGYTF. CDR3 bases: TGTGCCAGCTCACCACCCGGGACAAATACTAACTATGGCTACACCTTC.